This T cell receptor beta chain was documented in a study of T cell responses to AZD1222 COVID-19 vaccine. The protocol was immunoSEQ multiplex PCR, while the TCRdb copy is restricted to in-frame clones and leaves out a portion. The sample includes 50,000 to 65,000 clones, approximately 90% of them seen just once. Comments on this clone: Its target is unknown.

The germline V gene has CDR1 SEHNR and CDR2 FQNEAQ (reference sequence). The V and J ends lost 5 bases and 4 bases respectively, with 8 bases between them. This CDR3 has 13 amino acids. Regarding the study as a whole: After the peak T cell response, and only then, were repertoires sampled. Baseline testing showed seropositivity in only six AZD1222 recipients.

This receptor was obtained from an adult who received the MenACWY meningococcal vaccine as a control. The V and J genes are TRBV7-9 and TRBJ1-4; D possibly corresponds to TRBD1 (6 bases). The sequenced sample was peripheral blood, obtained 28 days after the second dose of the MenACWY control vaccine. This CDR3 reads CASSKDSNEKLFF. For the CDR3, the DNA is TGTGCCAGCAGCAAGGACAGTAATGAAAAACTGTTTTTT.